A selection of T cell receptor beta chains follows, all from one sample in a study of T cells after yellow fever vaccination. TCRdb recomputed calls from the 5' RACE reads with MiXCR, one row per CDR3 protein. The sample gives around 350,000 distinct CDR3 sequences, approximately 10% of which show up once; roughly 18% is in the top ten. The source was PBMCs, collected on the day of the first yellow fever vaccination. Receptor source: a young man who received the YFV17D yellow fever vaccine. The CDR3 runs from the conserved cysteine through the conserved F or W. Each record gives: V gene, D gene, clone size, J gene, CDR3 protein, CDR3 DNA. The D gene is left open where the match is weak. Clone size is given for some rows only: seen once, a few or many times, or a class if the clone is expanded.

v_gene: TRBV4-1; d_gene: .; abundance: .; j_gene: TRBJ2-1; CDR3aa: CASSQVGGTEQFF; CDR3nt: TGCGCCAGCAGCCAAGTCGGGGGAACTGAGCAGTTCTTC
v_gene: TRBV7-2; d_gene: .; abundance: few; j_gene: TRBJ1-4; CDR3aa: CASSLGNGRSEKLFF; CDR3nt: TGTGCCAGCAGCTTAGGAAACGGGCGGTCTGAAAAACTGTTTTTT
v_gene: TRBV6-1; d_gene: .; abundance: many; j_gene: TRBJ1-4; CDR3aa: CASSPRGGGEKLFF; CDR3nt: TGTGCCAGCAGCCCCCGGGGCGGGGGTGAAAAACTGTTTTTT
v_gene: TRBV10-3; d_gene: .; abundance: .; j_gene: TRBJ2-6; CDR3aa: CAISEGVGANVLTF; CDR3nt: TGTGCCATCAGTGAGGGGGTTGGGGCCAACGTCCTGACTTTC
v_gene: TRBV10-3; d_gene: .; abundance: .; j_gene: TRBJ1-1; CDR3aa: CAISDRAGTNTEAFF; CDR3nt: TGTGCCATCAGTGATCGGGCAGGGACGAACACTGAAGCTTTCTTT
v_gene: TRBV18; d_gene: .; abundance: few; j_gene: TRBJ2-3; CDR3aa: CASSPNPAVGDTQYF; CDR3nt: TGTGCCAGCTCGCCGAACCCCGCTGTAGGAGATACGCAGTATTTT
v_gene: TRBV4-1; d_gene: TRBD1; abundance: few; j_gene: TRBJ1-2; CDR3aa: CASSHGQGDGYTF; CDR3nt: TGCGCCAGCAGCCATGGACAGGGTGATGGCTACACCTTC
v_gene: TRBV7-9; d_gene: TRBD1; abundance: .; j_gene: TRBJ1-4; CDR3aa: CASSSARGPNEKLFF; CDR3nt: TGTGCCAGCAGCTCAGCCAGGGGGCCTAATGAAAAACTGTTTTTT
v_gene: TRBV25-1; d_gene: .; abundance: few; j_gene: TRBJ2-5; CDR3aa: CASSEFQGHETQYF; CDR3nt: TGTGCCAGCAGTGAATTTCAGGGGCACGAGACCCAGTACTTC
v_gene: TRBV5-1; d_gene: TRBD2; abundance: .; j_gene: TRBJ2-7; CDR3aa: CASSFRQGGINEQYF; CDR3nt: TGCGCCAGCAGCTTTAGGCAGGGAGGGATAAACGAGCAGTACTTC
v_gene: TRBV7-2; d_gene: .; abundance: .; j_gene: TRBJ1-2; CDR3aa: CASSLAPPRANGYTF; CDR3nt: TGTGCCAGCAGCTTAGCCCCCCCCAGGGCGAATGGCTACACCTTC
v_gene: TRBV7-9; d_gene: .; abundance: few; j_gene: TRBJ1-1; CDR3aa: CASSQSQGLNTEAFF; CDR3nt: TGTGCCAGCAGCCAGAGTCAGGGTTTGAACACTGAAGCTTTCTTT
v_gene: TRBV5-1; d_gene: .; abundance: few; j_gene: TRBJ1-4; CDR3aa: CASSSGMNEKLFF; CDR3nt: TGCGCCAGCAGCTCTGGGATGAATGAAAAACTGTTTTTT
v_gene: TRBV20-1; d_gene: .; abundance: .; j_gene: TRBJ1-1; CDR3aa: CSAASPLGSNTEAFF; CDR3nt: TGCAGTGCTGCCTCACCGCTTGGATCGAACACTGAAGCTTTCTTT
v_gene: TRBV7-9; d_gene: .; abundance: .; j_gene: TRBJ1-3; CDR3aa: CASSSSGSGGNTIYF; CDR3nt: TGTGCCAGCAGCTCTTCAGGGTCGGGGGGAAACACCATATATTTT
v_gene: TRBV6-6; d_gene: .; abundance: .; j_gene: TRBJ2-7; CDR3aa: CASSYRVDYEQYF; CDR3nt: TGTGCCAGCAGTTACCGAGTAGACTACGAGCAGTACTTC
v_gene: TRBV4-3; d_gene: .; abundance: few; j_gene: TRBJ1-2; CDR3aa: CASSQVNRLDGAHTF; CDR3nt: TGCGCCAGCAGCCAAGTTAACAGGCTGGACGGGGCCCACACCTTC
v_gene: TRBV29-1; d_gene: .; abundance: .; j_gene: TRBJ2-1; CDR3aa: CSVGAEYNEQFF; CDR3nt: TGCAGCGTTGGGGCAGAATACAATGAGCAGTTCTTC
v_gene: TRBV20-1; d_gene: .; abundance: many; j_gene: TRBJ1-2; CDR3aa: CTPEVFNYGYTF; CDR3nt: TGCACCCCGGAGGTTTTTAACTATGGCTACACCTTC
v_gene: TRBV7-8; d_gene: .; abundance: many; j_gene: TRBJ1-3; CDR3aa: CASSLVGRTVGNTIYF; CDR3nt: TGTGCCAGCAGCTTAGTCGGGAGGACAGTTGGAAACACCATATATTTT